Following are 25 T cell receptor beta chains from one sample sequenced in a study of OX40 agonist ivuxolimab in advanced cancers. TCRdb's copy holds only in-frame clones and misses some; the assay was immunoSEQ multiplex PCR. The profile covers approximately 82,000 clones, with approximately 87% appearing a single time and 0.7% to 0.9% taken by the ten largest. Source: CD4+ or CD8+ T cells sorted from blood, taken in a trial of the OX40 agonist ivuxolimab. The receptor source for this set is an adult with an advanced solid tumor such as melanoma, head and neck, liver or kidney cancer.

V and J are TRBV6-5 and TRBJ1-2, with TRBD1 as a possible D gene (5 bases). From germline, CDR1 is MNHEY and CDR2 SVGAGI. The V and J ends lost 11 bases and 2 bases respectively, with 12 bases between them. This CDR3 is built from 12 residues. CDR3 in amino acids: CAVRGANYGYTF. CDR3 DNA sequence: TGTGCCGTCCGCGGGGCGAACTATGGCTACACCTTC.

The table lists this clone with a few counts. Other nucleotide sequences in the sample specify the same CDR3. The chain links TRBV4-3 to TRBJ1-5; D gene unclear. Trimming left V 0 bases short and J 6 bases short, with 12 bases between. The CDR3 length is 15 residues. Germline CDR1 LGHNA, CDR2 YSLEER. The CDR3 bases are TGCGCCAGCAGCCAAGATCGGGCAGGAGGTCAGCCCCAGCATTTT. As protein: CASSQDRAGGQPQHF.

This rearrangement joins TRBV4-3 to TRBJ2-7, with D unclear. Trimming removed 4 bases at V and 2 bases at J, with 15 bases between. Germline-derived CDR1 and CDR2 are LGHNA and YSLEER. CDR3 length: 15 amino acids. The CDR3 is CASSRSGTGTYEQYF. In DNA form, the CDR3 reads TGCGCCAGCAGCCGATCCGGAACCGGAACCTACGAGCAGTACTTC.

The chain combines TRBV18 with TRBJ1-2; 8 positions agree with TRBD1. The CDR3 is 14 residues long. Germline assignment: CDR1 KGHSH and CDR2 LQKENI. V was pared by 2 bases and J by 8 bases, with 7 bases of the junction left unmatched. Here the CDR3 reads CASSPTGQGRGYTF. As DNA, the CDR3 is TGTGCCAGCTCACCAACCGGACAGGGCCGGGGCTACACCTTC.

The table lists this clone with a count of one. V and J are TRBV6-6 and TRBJ2-3, with 7 bases fitting TRBD2. The germline CDR1 and CDR2 sequences are MNHNY and SVGAGI (reference sequence). V lost 2 bases, J lost 6 bases, and 5 bases stayed unmatched. CDR3 length: 14 amino acids. The CDR3 DNA sequence: TGTGCCAGCAGTTACACGGGGGGAGGGGATACGCAGTATTTT. Its protein product is CASSYTGGGDTQYF.

This clone was counted only a few times. CDR3 sequence (DNA): TGTGCCTGGGGACAGGGGGGCTCTGGGGCCAACGTCCTGACTTTC. Protein sequence: CAWGQGGSGANVLTF. The gene calls are TRBV30 and TRBJ2-6; 10 bases agree with TRBD1. Losses at the gene ends were 5 bases for V and 0 bases for J; bases not matched to a gene: 1. The CDR3 sequence is 15 residues long. Per the germline V gene, CDR1 is GTSNPN and CDR2 is SVGIG (reference sequence). Full variable domain (rest looked up from reference TRBV30 and TRBJ2-6): SQTIHQWPATLVQPVGSPLSLECTVEGTSNPNLYWYRQAAGRGLQLLFYSVGIGQISSEVPQNLSASRPQDRQFILSSKKLLLSDSGFYLCAWGQGGSGANVLTFGAGSRLTVL.

The chain uses TRBV19 and TRBJ2-2; maybe TRBD1 (6 bases). V was cut by 4 bases and J by 1 base, with 7 bases left in between. This CDR3 spans 14 amino acids. Germline loops: CDR1 LNHDA, CDR2 SQIVND (reference sequence). The CDR3, as DNA: TGTGCCAGTAGTACGACAGGGAACACCGGGGAGCTGTTTTTT. It translates to CASSTTGNTGELFF.

V and J are TRBV6-6 and TRBJ1-5; D gene ambiguous. This CDR3 comprises 14 residues. The germline gives CDR1 MNHNY, CDR2 SVGAGI (reference sequence). V dropped 2 bases and J dropped 3 bases, with 8 bases sitting between them. The CDR3 bases are TGTGCCAGCAGTTACCTGGGGTCCAATCAGCCCCAGCATTTT. Its protein product is CASSYLGSNQPQHF.

The chain carries TRBV29-1 and TRBJ2-1, with TRBD2 identical over 15 bases. CDR1 is SQVTM, CDR2 ANQGSEA, per germline. The trim removed 4 bases at V and 4 bases at J, leaving 8 bases unmatched. The length of the CDR3 is 17 residues. The CDR3 bases are TGCAGCGTTGCAGGGACTAGCGGGGGGCTCCTTTACAATGAGCAGTTCTTC. It specifies CSVAGTSGGLLYNEQFF.

The chain employs TRBV11-2 and TRBJ2-7; D could derive from TRBD1 or TRBD2 (5 bases each). This CDR3 spans 14 amino acids. Trimming removed 4 bases from V and 2 bases from J, with 12 bases in between. From germline, CDR1 is SGHAT and CDR2 FQNNGV. In DNA form, the CDR3 reads TGTGCCAGCAGCTGGGGGTCTCAGCCCTACGAGCAGTACTTC. Translating it yields CASSWGSQPYEQYF. Supplemented by reference TRBV11-2 and TRBJ2-7, the full variable domain reads EAGVAQSPRYKIIEKRQSVAFWCNPISGHATLYWYQQILGQGPKLLIQFQNNGVVDDSQLPKDRFSAERLKGVDSTLKIQPAKLEDSAVYLCASSWGSQPYEQYFGPGTRLTVT.

The chain couples TRBV11-2 to TRBJ1-2; TRBD1 matches 9 bases. Germline V lookup: CDR1 SGHAT, CDR2 FQNNGV. This CDR3 is built from 15 residues. With V trimmed by 4 bases and J by 4 bases, 7 bases remained unmatched. The CDR3 nucleotides are TGTGCCAGCAGCTCCCCGGGGACAGGGAGCTATGGCTACACCTTC. Its protein is CASSSPGTGSYGYTF.

The chain is built from TRBV6-5 and TRBJ1-6; 7 positions agree with TRBD1. Losses at the gene ends were 2 bases for V and 7 bases for J; bases not matched to a gene: 5. Germline CDR1 MNHEY, CDR2 SVGAGI. This CDR3 contains 15 residues. DNA for the CDR3: TGTGCCAGCAGTTACAACAGGGGACAGAATTCACCCCTCCACTTT. This codes for CASSYNRGQNSPLHF.

In DNA form, the CDR3 reads TGTGCCAGCAGCTCCTTGGAAGCGCATACCTCCTACGAGCAGTACTTC. Its protein is CASSSLEAHTSYEQYF. This chain uses TRBV11-2 with TRBJ2-7; D is unresolved. CDR3 size: 16 residues. Trimming shortened V by 4 bases and J by 0 bases, and 16 bases separated the two germline ends. CDR1 SGHAT and CDR2 FQNNGV come from the germline V gene.

Written as DNA, the CDR3 is TGTGCCAGCAGTCCTATGACAGGAGCTTTGGGAAACTATGGCTACACCTTC. Translation: CASSPMTGALGNYGYTF. This chain joins TRBV27 and TRBJ1-2; perhaps TRBD1 as D (6 bases). This CDR3 is built from 17 residues. CDR1 and CDR2 from the germline V gene are MNHEY and SMNVEV (reference sequence). The ends were cut back, 5 bases at V and 2 bases at J, with 21 bases in the middle.

CDR3 loop: CASRAGGERDTEAFF. The DNA of the CDR3 is TGTGCCAGCAGGGCAGGAGGGGAAAGGGACACTGAAGCTTTCTTT. The chain recombines TRBV6-5 with TRBJ1-1; D perhaps matches TRBD1 (5 bases). Germline CDR1 is MNHEY and CDR2 is SVGAGI. V gave up 6 bases and J gave up 3 bases, with 17 bases separating them. This CDR3 is built from 15 residues.

V is TRBV5-4 and J is TRBJ2-1, with D perhaps TRBD1 or TRBD2 (5 bases each). Germline assignment: CDR1 SGHNT and CDR2 YYREEE (reference sequence). This CDR3 has 16 residues. The V end lost 3 bases, the J end lost 7 bases, and 20 bases lay between the germline ends. This CDR3 reads CASSWGLGQAMNEQFF. The CDR3 region has the DNA TGTGCCAGCAGCTGGGGGTTGGGGCAGGCGATGAATGAGCAGTTCTTC. Complete variable domain (other parts from reference TRBV5-4 and TRBJ2-1): ETGVTQSPTHLIKTRGQQVTLRCSSQSGHNTVSWYQQALGQGPQFIFQYYREEENGRGNFPPRFSGLQFPNYSSELNVNALELDDSALYLCASSWGLGQAMNEQFFGPGTRLTVL.

This rearrangement joins TRBV7-8 to TRBJ2-7; D is unclear. Per the germline V gene, CDR1 is SGHVS and CDR2 is FQNEAQ. This CDR3 region has 15 residues. V dropped 5 bases and J dropped 4 bases, with 18 bases sitting between them. CDR3 bases: TGTGCCAGCAGCAACCGACCTCTTACCCCATACGAGCAGTACTTC. Translating it yields CASSNRPLTPYEQYF. The full variable domain, with the rest looked up from reference TRBV7-8 and TRBJ2-7, is GAGVSQSPRYKVAKRGQDVALRCDPISGHVSLFWYQQALGQGPEFLTYFQNEAQLDKSGLPSDRFFAERPEGSVSTLKIQRTQQEDSAVYLCASSNRPLTPYEQYFGPGTRLTVT.

The rearrangement uses TRBV10-2 and TRBJ2-1, with D perhaps TRBD1 (6 bases). V was shortened by 4 bases and J by 8 bases, with 24 bases between the two germline ends. Germline CDR1 WSHSY, CDR2 SAAADI. CDR3 length equals 17 residues. The CDR3 is CASSGNRRGSGRDEQFF. The CDR3 DNA is TGCGCCAGCAGTGGTAACCGTAGGGGGTCGGGTAGGGATGAGCAGTTCTTC.

The gene calls are TRBV7-9 and TRBJ2-1; 9 bases are shared with TRBD2. Germline lookup yields CDR1 SEHNR and CDR2 FQNEAQ (reference sequence). The CDR3 runs to 16 residues. V dropped 4 bases and J dropped 4; count of bases not matched to a gene: 8. CDR3 sequence reads: CASSSPGLALYNEQFF. CDR3 bases: TGTGCCAGCAGCTCCCCGGGACTAGCACTATACAATGAGCAGTTCTTC.

The chain combines TRBV19 with TRBJ1-2; D ambiguous. Germline CDR1 and CDR2: LNHDA and SQIVND (reference sequence). V was pared by 0 bases and J by 5 bases, with 10 bases between. The CDR3 extends over 14 amino acids. The CDR3 coding sequence is TGTGCCAGTAGTATAGAGGGCATCAAGTATGGCTACACCTTC. It translates to CASSIEGIKYGYTF.

The chain combines TRBV9 with TRBJ1-2, with D hard to call. The CDR3 consists of 11 residues. Deletions cut 7 bases from V and 0 bases from J, with 4 bases between. Germline values: CDR1 SGDLS, CDR2 YYNGEE. As DNA, the CDR3 is TGTGCCAGCGAAGCTAACTATGGCTACACCTTC. This translates into CASEANYGYTF.

The rearrangement links TRBV30 to TRBJ2-1, with 8 bases aligning to TRBD2. The CDR3 is 14 amino acids. V lost 0 bases to trimming and J lost 7 bases; unmatched junction nucleotides: 5. Looked up from germline, CDR1 is GTSNPN and CDR2 is SVGIG (reference sequence). Written as DNA, the CDR3 is TGTGCCTGGAGTGTACACAGCGGGGGAAATGAGCAGTTCTTC. Translation gives CAWSVHSGGNEQFF.

The chain is built from TRBV6-5 and TRBJ2-3; 10 bases fit TRBD2. Trimming removed 6 bases from V and 3 bases from J; junction bases left unmatched: 6. Per germline, CDR1 MNHEY and CDR2 SVGAGI. The CDR3 contains 15 residues. The CDR3 region has the DNA TGTGCCAGCAGCTCCCGACTAGCGGGTACAGATACGCAGTATTTT. Its translation: CASSSRLAGTDTQYF.

The chain links TRBV2 to TRBJ1-5; D may be TRBD1 (6 bases). Germline lookup yields CDR1 SNHLY and CDR2 FYNNEI. The germline V and J ends were trimmed by 7 bases and 4 bases, with 11 bases remaining between them. The CDR3 is 13 residues long. CDR3 DNA sequence: TGTGCCAGCACCCGGGACACGAATCAGCCCCAGCATTTT. Encoded protein: CASTRDTNQPQHF.

In this sample, this clone turned up once. The chain employs TRBV7-2 and TRBJ2-2; tentatively, D is TRBD1 (6 bases). V lost 3 bases and J lost 2, with 13 bases in between. Germline CDR1 and CDR2: SGHTA and FQGNSA. The CDR3 has 16 amino acids. CDR3 sequence: CASSFSGTTNTGELFF. For the CDR3, the DNA is TGTGCCAGCAGCTTTTCCGGGACAACAAACACCGGGGAGCTGTTTTTT. Filled out from reference TRBV7-2 and TRBJ2-2, the complete variable domain reads GAGVSQSPSNKVTEKGKDVELRCDPISGHTALYWYRQSLGQGLEFLIYFQGNSAPDKSGLPSDRFSAERTGGSVSTLTIQRTQQEDSAVYLCASSFSGTTNTGELFFGEGSRLTVL.